This TCR beta chain was obtained from a study of T cell clones after liver transplantation. Study summary: Blood was drawn pre-transplant, before withdrawal, and after full or failed withdrawal. Study findings and constraints: The donor-reactive repertoire was only partly measurable in a couple of subjects, lacking donor cells. Graft donor-reactive T cells possibly entered the graft instead of undergoing deletion.

CDR3 length: 12 amino acids. Germline V gene sequence: CDR1 MNHEY, CDR2 SMNVEV (reference sequence). Between the trimmed V and J ends, which lost 4 bases and 1 base, there was a span of 5 bases. Concerning this clone: What it binds is unknown. Additional DNA sequences in this sample encode the identical CDR3.

TCRdb keeps only in-frame clones here, not all; method: immunoSEQ multiplex PCR. The table lists tens of thousands of clones, 86% of them singletons. The receptor was isolated from a human patient who received a liver transplant. Some T cells could come from the graft donor. The starting material was CD8+ T cells from blood, obtained 12 months after liver transplant. V and J are TRBV27 and TRBJ2-7; D remains unclear. The CDR3 is CASSSLSYEQYF. In DNA, the CDR3 is TGTGCCAGCAGTTCCTTATCCTACGAGCAGTACTTC.